The rows below give T cell receptor beta chains drawn from one sample of a study of human T cells and chemical hapten exposure. TCRdb re-called the RACE reads through MiXCR, storing one row per CDR3 protein. The sample has 120,000 or so distinct CDR3 sequences, roughly 13% seen once. Sequenced here: whole blood, sampled in connection with sensitization to the hapten diphenylcyclopropenone (DPC). All receptors come from a man aged 18 to 30 with alopecia areata. Some clones in this sample may be carry-over from other donors' samples. Both conserved end residues are part of each CDR3. The D gene is left open where the match is weak. Clone size is stated in some rows and not others, as once, few, many or a class when expanded.

>many|TRBJ1-6|TRBV6-5|-
TGTGCCAGCAGTTACGCCCGCAATTCACCCCTCCACTTT
CASSYARNSPLHF
>-|TRBJ1-5|TRBV3-1|-
TGTGCCAGCAGCCAAGATCGAGAACAGCCCCAGCATTTT
CASSQDREQPQHF
>few|TRBJ2-7|TRBV4-1|TRBD1
TGCGCCAGCAGTCCCTTTGGACAGGGCGCTTCCTACGAGCAGTACTTC
CASSPFGQGASYEQYF
>few|TRBJ1-5|TRBV7-9|-
TGTGCCAGCAGCCTGCATACAGGGTTTTCCAATCAGCCCCAGCATTTT
CASSLHTGFSNQPQHF
>many|TRBJ1-1|TRBV6-2/TRBV6-3|-
TGTGCCAGCAGAACCACATACCTACAGGGAGGCACTGAAGCTTTCTTT
CASRTTYLQGGTEAFF
>few|TRBJ1-1|TRBV9|-
TGTGCCAGCAGCGTAGTCCGGGGTGAAGCTTTCTTT
CASSVVRGEAFF
>-|TRBJ1-1|TRBV5-6|-
TGTGCCAGCAGGGAGATTACCGGGACGGGGAACACTGAAGCTTTCTTT
CASREITGTGNTEAFF
>many|TRBJ2-7|TRBV7-3|TRBD1
TGTGCCAGCAGCCCAGGAAGGGGGCCTTCCTACGAGCAGTACTTC
CASSPGRGPSYEQYF
>few|TRBJ2-7|TRBV6-2/TRBV6-3|-
TGTGCCAGCAGTTCTCTAACAGGCTACGAGCAGTACTTC
CASSSLTGYEQYF
>few|TRBJ1-3|TRBV11-2|-
TGTGCCAGCAGCTCGAATCGAATCACCTCTGGAAACACCATATATTTT
CASSSNRITSGNTIYF
>-|TRBJ2-3|TRBV12-3/TRBV12-4|-
TGTGCCAGCAGTTCGGGGAGAAGCACAGATACGCAGTATTTT
CASSSGRSTDTQYF
>-|TRBJ2-2|TRBV7-2|-
TGTGCCAGCAGCAACATGAGGGACACCAACACCGGGGAGCTGTTTTTT
CASSNMRDTNTGELFF
>-|TRBJ2-2|TRBV12-3/TRBV12-4|TRBD2
TGTGCCAGCAGTTTCTTGGCTAGCGGGGCCCTTTATAACACCGGGGAGCTGTTTTTT
CASSFLASGALYNTGELFF
>-|TRBJ1-4|TRBV20-1|TRBD1
TGCAGTGCTATTATGGGGACAGGGTTCGTCTCCGGTGAAAAACTGTTTTTT
CSAIMGTGFVSGEKLFF
>many|TRBJ2-5|TRBV15|-
TGTGCCACCAGCAGAGTTTCTAGGGAAGAGACCCAGTACTTC
CATSRVSREETQYF
>once|TRBJ2-5|TRBV29-1|TRBD2
TGCAGCGTAGAGACTAGCGGTAGGGGGACCCAGTACTTC
CSVETSGRGTQYF
>-|TRBJ1-1|TRBV18|-
TGTGCCAGCTCACCACCGTCCAGGAACACTGAAGCTTTCTTT
CASSPPSRNTEAFF
>few|TRBJ2-2|TRBV4-2|-
TGTGCCAGCAGCCAAGTCCGTTACACCGGGGAGCTGTTTTTT
CASSQVRYTGELFF
>-|TRBJ1-5|TRBV6-2/TRBV6-3|TRBD1
TGTGCCAGCAGCCAGGGGGGGATTAGCAATCAGCCCCAGCATTTT
CASSQGGISNQPQHF
>-|TRBJ1-1|TRBV6-5|-
TGTGCCAGCAGTTACTCAGGTGACCCCTCGGGGACTGGAGCTTTCTTT
CASSYSGDPSGTGAFF
>-|TRBJ1-2|TRBV27|-
TGTGCCAGCAGTTCTTGGACAGAAGGGGATGGCTACACCTTC
CASSSWTEGDGYTF
>-|TRBJ2-5|TRBV5-4|TRBD1
TGTGCCAGCAGCCGAGACAGGGCTCAAGAGACCCAGTACTTC
CASSRDRAQETQYF
>-|TRBJ1-1|TRBV7-2|-
TGTGCCAGCAGCTTACAGGAACTCCTGCCTGAAGCTTTCTTT
CASSLQELLPEAFF
>-|TRBJ2-7|TRBV7-2|TRBD1
TGTGCCAGCAGCCGACAACAGGGGGACGAGCAGTACTTC
CASSRQQGDEQYF
>many|TRBJ1-3|TRBV6-6|-
TGTGCCAGCACCCCCCCAGAACGAAACACCATATATTTT
CASTPPERNTIYF
>many|TRBJ2-2|TRBV6-5|-
TGTGCCAGCAGTTACGAGCCGTCCTCCTGGACCGGGGAGCTGTTTTTT
CASSYEPSSWTGELFF
>-|TRBJ1-2|TRBV12-3/TRBV12-4|-
TGTGCCAGCACCCCCCGAAAAGACGGGAACTATGGCTACACCTTC
CASTPRKDGNYGYTF
>few|TRBJ2-7|TRBV20-1|-
TGCAGTGCTAGACAGTTAACCTACGAGCAGTACTTC
CSARQLTYEQYF
>-|TRBJ2-5|TRBV9|TRBD2
TGTGCCAGCAGCGAGGGACTAGCGGTCCAAGAGACCCAGTACTTC
CASSEGLAVQETQYF
>few|TRBJ2-5|TRBV11-2|TRBD1
TGTGCCAGCAGCCTAGGGACAGGCAACCAAGAGACCCAGTACTTC
CASSLGTGNQETQYF
>-|TRBJ2-3|TRBV7-2|-
TGTGCCAGCAGCTTAGGGATAGATACGCAGTATTTT
CASSLGIDTQYF
>few|TRBJ2-3|TRBV6-6|TRBD2
TGTGCCAGCAGTTACAAACTAGCGGGGGGGTCACTAACAGATACGCAGTATTTT
CASSYKLAGGSLTDTQYF
>few|TRBJ2-2|TRBV6-2/TRBV6-3|-
TGTGCCAGCAGCTCTGACAGCACCGGGGAGCTGTTTTTT
CASSSDSTGELFF
>many|TRBJ1-3|TRBV12-3/TRBV12-4|TRBD1
TGTGCCAGCAAGCCAGGGGGGTCTGGAAACACCATATATTTT
CASKPGGSGNTIYF
>few|TRBJ2-2|TRBV24-1|TRBD2
TGTGCCACCGGGGGAGGGTTTGTGACCGGGGAGCTGTTTTTT
CATGGGFVTGELFF
>-|TRBJ1-4|TRBV5-1|-
TGCGCCAGCAGAGGAGACGGTCGCGAAAAACTGTTTTTT
CASRGDGREKLFF
>few|TRBJ1-2|TRBV4-3|-
TGCGCCAGCAGCCAAGACGGACAGCTCACTAACTATGGCTACACTTTC
CASSQDGQLTNYGYTF
>few|TRBJ2-4|TRBV4-1|-
TGCGCCAGCAGCCAAGAGGGACGTACAATAGCCAAAAACATTCAGTACTTC
CASSQEGRTIAKNIQYF
>-|TRBJ2-5|TRBV7-2|TRBD2
TGTGCCAGCAGCTTAGCGGCTAGCGGAGAGACCCAGTACTTC
CASSLAASGETQYF
>-|TRBJ1-1|TRBV7-9|-
TGTGCCAGCAGCTTAGGTCCCACCGGGAACACTGAAGCTTTCTTT
CASSLGPTGNTEAFF
>-|TRBJ2-3|TRBV29-1|-
TGCAGCGTGCCCGACGGCACAGATACGCAGTATTTT
CSVPDGTDTQYF
>-|TRBJ2-3|TRBV11-1|TRBD1
TGTGCCAGCAGCTTCGGAAAGGGACAGGGGGCAACAGATACGCAGTATTTT
CASSFGKGQGATDTQYF
>many|TRBJ1-5|TRBV27|-
TGTGCCAGCAGAGAGCGGGGTAGCGGGGGTAGGAGTCAGCCCCAGCATTTT
CASRERGSGGRSQPQHF
>few|TRBJ2-2|TRBV4-3|-
TGCGCCAGCAGCCAAGTCTCTAACGGGGAGCTGTTTTTT
CASSQVSNGELFF
>-|TRBJ2-5|TRBV7-8|-
TGTGCCAGCAGCTTAAACCGCGGCCTAGTTTTGTACTTC
CASSLNRGLVLYF
>-|TRBJ2-1|TRBV27|-
TGTGCCAGCAGAAAACCACCGTACGTTGGCAATGAGCAGTTCTTC
CASRKPPYVGNEQFF
>few|TRBJ2-2|TRBV19|TRBD1
TGTGCCAGTAGTCCACCCACAGGGGGCACCGGGGAGCTGTTTTTT
CASSPPTGGTGELFF
>-|TRBJ2-5|TRBV4-3|TRBD2
TGCGCCAGCAGCCAAGAGGGGACTAGCGGTGGAGAGACCCAGTACTTC
CASSQEGTSGGETQYF
>-|TRBJ1-4|TRBV12-3/TRBV12-4|-
TGTGCCAGCAGTTCCGGGAGCAATTATGAAAAACTGTTTTTT
CASSSGSNYEKLFF
>-|TRBJ1-2|TRBV2|-
TGTGCCAGCAGGGACTGGAACACCTATGGCTACACCTTC
CASRDWNTYGYTF
>-|TRBJ2-5|TRBV4-3|-
TGCGCCAGCAGCCGAGAATACCGTCAGCAGGGCACGGAGACCCAGTACTTC
CASSREYRQQGTETQYF